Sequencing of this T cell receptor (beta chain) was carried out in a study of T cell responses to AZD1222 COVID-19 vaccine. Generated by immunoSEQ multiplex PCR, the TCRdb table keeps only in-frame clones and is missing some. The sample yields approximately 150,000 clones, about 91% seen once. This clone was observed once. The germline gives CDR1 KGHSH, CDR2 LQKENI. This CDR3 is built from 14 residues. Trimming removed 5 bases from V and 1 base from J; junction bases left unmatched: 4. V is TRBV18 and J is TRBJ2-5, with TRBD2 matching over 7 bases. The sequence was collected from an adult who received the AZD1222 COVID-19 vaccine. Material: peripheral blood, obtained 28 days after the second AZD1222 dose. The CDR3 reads CASSGAGPQETQYF. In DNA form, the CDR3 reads TGTGCCAGCTCAGGAGCGGGACCCCAAGAGACCCAGTACTTC. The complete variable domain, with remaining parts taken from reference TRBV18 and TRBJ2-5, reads NAGVMQNPRHLVRRRGQEARLRCSPMKGHSHVYWYRQLPEEGLKFMVYLQKENIIDESGMPKERFSAEFPKEGPSILRIQQVVRGDSAAYFCASSGAGPQETQYFGPGTRLLVL.